A single sample gave rise to the 13 T cell receptor beta chains below, sequenced in a study of blood T cell repertoires in COVID-19 (dated by TCRdb to the early 2020s). Libraries were built with the immunoSEQ multiplex PCR assay. The source is immuneACCESS, and TCRdb retained only in-frame sequences with V and J called. Part of the clones is not carried over; for the studies checked, unresolved V genes explain less than half of this, and the remainder is unexplained. Counted in this sample were more than 300,000 clones; 70% to 90% of them appeared once. The top ten constitute approximately 5.3% of the sample. The sequenced sample was PBMCs or T cells enriched from blood (not recorded which). The receptors stem from a young woman who had recovered from COVID-19.

The chain joins TRBV2 to TRBJ2-5, with 7 bases that match TRBD1. The CDR3 runs to 13 residues. The V and J ends lost 8 bases and 1 base, in that order; junction bases with no gene match: 4. Germline CDR1 SNHLY, CDR2 FYNNEI. CDR3 loop: CASGGQIQETQYF. CDR3 DNA: TGTGCCAGCGGGGGACAGATCCAAGAGACCCAGTACTTC.

The rearrangement links TRBV29-1 to TRBJ2-3, with 11 bases matching TRBD2. The junction had 2 bases not matched to a gene; V was cut back by 4 bases and J by 5 bases. Germline loops: CDR1 SQVTM, CDR2 ANQGSEA. CDR3 length equals 13 residues. The CDR3 region has the DNA TGCAGCGTTGGACTAGCGGGGATAGATACGCAGTATTTT. Translation gives CSVGLAGIDTQYF.

The chain is built from TRBV7-9 and TRBJ2-6; D unclear. V dropped 2 bases and J dropped 0 bases, with 8 bases sitting between them. The CDR3 has 16 residues. Germline-derived CDR1 and CDR2 are SEHNR and FQNEAQ (reference sequence). The CDR3 spells CASSLPGNSGANVLTF. As DNA, the CDR3 is TGTGCCAGCAGCTTACCAGGCAACTCTGGGGCCAACGTCCTGACTTTC.

The V gene is TRBV7-8, the J gene TRBJ1-4, with D perhaps matching TRBD1 (6 bases). The CDR3 is 16 amino acids. V lost 7 bases and J 4 bases, leaving 19 bases between the germline ends. Germline V CDR1 and CDR2: SGHVS, FQNEAQ. CDR3 amino acids: CASTEGTGNINEKLFF. Here the CDR3 DNA reads TGTGCCAGCACCGAGGGAACAGGGAATATTAATGAAAAACTGTTTTTT.

The chain joins TRBV25-1 to TRBJ2-3; 7 bases are a match to TRBD1. Germline CDR1 reads MGHDK; CDR2 reads SYGVNS. The V and J ends lost 6 bases and 3 bases, in that order; junction bases with no gene match: 9. This CDR3 comprises 15 residues. CDR3 residues: CASSQTGPATDTQYF. The DNA of the CDR3 is TGTGCCAGCAGCCAGACAGGGCCTGCGACAGATACGCAGTATTTT. Full variable domain (remainder filled in from reference TRBV25-1 and TRBJ2-3): EADIYQTPRYLVIGTGKKITLECSQTMGHDKMYWYQQDPGMELHLIHYSYGVNSTEKGDLSSESTVSRIRTEHFPLTLESARPSHTSQYLCASSQTGPATDTQYFGPGTRLTVL.

This clone has a single count. The rearrangement links TRBV6-2 or TRBV6-3 to TRBJ1-1; D may be TRBD1 (6 bases). With 5 bases removed from V and 7 bases from J, the gap between germline ends came to 14 bases. CDR3 length equals 13 residues. CDR1 is MNHEY, CDR2 SVGEGT, per germline. CDR3 coding DNA: TGTGCCAGCAGTCATCCGGACAGCGATGAAGCTTTCTTT. It codes for CASSHPDSDEAFF.

This clone was recorded once. The V gene is TRBV7-6, the J gene TRBJ2-3; weak D call: TRBD1 (6 bases). The CDR3 is 14 amino acids. Germline CDR1 reads SGHVS; CDR2 reads FNYEAQ. V dropped 6 bases and J dropped 6 bases, with 16 bases sitting between them. CDR3 sequence reads: CASRPDWTEDTQYF. Here the CDR3 DNA reads TGTGCCAGCAGACCAGACTGGACAGAGGATACGCAGTATTTT.

This chain links TRBV5-8 with TRBJ1-1; D might be TRBD1 (5 bases). CDR1 is SGHTS and CDR2 is YDEGEE in the germline V gene. Trimming shortened V by 1 base and J by 10 bases, and 14 bases separated the two germline ends. The CDR3 spans 13 residues. The CDR3 coding sequence is TGTGCCAGCAGCTTGTTGCGGGGGTGGGGAGCTTTCTTT. Its translation: CASSLLRGWGAFF.

This clone has just one count. The chain couples TRBV5-1 to TRBJ1-4, with 7 bases that match TRBD1. The V segment lost 0 bases and the J segment 7 bases; nucleotides outside the gene matches: 6. Looked up from germline, CDR1 is SGHRS and CDR2 is YFSETQ. There are 15 residues in the CDR3. The CDR3 loop is CASSLEEGAGEKLFF. CDR3 coding DNA: TGCGCCAGCAGCTTGGAAGAGGGGGCGGGTGAAAAACTGTTTTTT.

CDR3 sequence reads: CASSEGQGDAYNSPLHF. In DNA, the CDR3 is TGTGCCAGCAGTGAGGGACAGGGTGACGCCTATAATTCACCCCTCCACTTT. The J gene is TRBJ1-6, the V gene TRBV2; 9 bases are shared with TRBD1. V lost 3 bases to trimming and J lost 2 bases; unmatched junction nucleotides: 5. Germline V gene lookup returns CDR1 SNHLY and CDR2 FYNNEI. This CDR3 comprises 17 residues. Full variable domain (missing parts from reference TRBV2 and TRBJ1-6): EPEVTQTPSHQVTQMGQEVILRCVPISNHLYFYWYRQILGQKVEFLVSFYNNEISEKSEIFDDQFSVERPDGSNFTLKIRSTKLEDSAMYFCASSEGQGDAYNSPLHFGNGTRLTVT.

As regards this clone: This sample also contains other DNA sequences that code for the same CDR3. The chain is built from TRBV18 and TRBJ1-1; 7 nucleotides agree with TRBD1. CDR3 length equals 15 residues. Germline lookup yields CDR1 KGHSH and CDR2 LQKENI. Trimming took 3 bases from V and 0 from J; bases not matched to a gene: 4. This CDR3 is CASSPRQGMNTEAFF. The DNA for the CDR3 is TGTGCCAGCTCACCTAGACAGGGAATGAACACTGAAGCTTTCTTT.

The rearrangement uses TRBV9 and TRBJ1-3; 7 nucleotides match TRBD1. The CDR3 contains 16 residues. Germline lookup yields CDR1 SGDLS and CDR2 YYNGEE. Unmatched junction bases numbered 6, after V lost 0 bases and J lost 3 bases. The chain's CDR3 is CASSVGGGLGGNTIYF. The CDR3 DNA follows: TGTGCCAGCAGCGTAGGAGGGGGCCTAGGTGGAAACACCATATATTTT.

The table lists this clone with a count of one. The rearrangement uses TRBV2 and TRBJ1-5; D ambiguous. V dropped 4 bases and J dropped 2 bases, with 12 bases sitting between them. The V gene's germline CDR1 is SNHLY and CDR2 FYNNEI. The CDR3 sequence is 15 residues long. In nucleotides, the CDR3 is TGTGCCAGCAGTGGCGACGGGAGGGGCAATCAGCCCCAGCATTTT. Amino acid sequence: CASSGDGRGNQPQHF.